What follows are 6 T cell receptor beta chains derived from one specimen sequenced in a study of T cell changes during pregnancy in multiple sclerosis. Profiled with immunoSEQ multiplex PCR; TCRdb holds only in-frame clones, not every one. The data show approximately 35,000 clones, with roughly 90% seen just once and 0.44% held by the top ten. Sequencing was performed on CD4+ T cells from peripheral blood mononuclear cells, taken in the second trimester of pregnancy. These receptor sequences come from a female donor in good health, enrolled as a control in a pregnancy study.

The CDR3: CASSRAPNTEAFF. The DNA of the CDR3 is TGCGCCAGCAGCCGAGCACCAAACACTGAAGCTTTCTTT. V gene TRBV4-3 combines with J gene TRBJ1-1; D is ambiguous. Trimming took 4 bases from V and 2 from J, leaving 8 bases between them. CDR3 length: 13 amino acids. Germline lookup yields CDR1 LGHNA and CDR2 YSLEER.

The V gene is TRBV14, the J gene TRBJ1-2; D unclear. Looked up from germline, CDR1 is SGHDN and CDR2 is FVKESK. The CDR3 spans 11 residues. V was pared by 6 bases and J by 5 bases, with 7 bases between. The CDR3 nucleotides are TGTGCCAGCAGTTCAGGATATGGCTACACCTTC. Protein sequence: CASSSGYGYTF.

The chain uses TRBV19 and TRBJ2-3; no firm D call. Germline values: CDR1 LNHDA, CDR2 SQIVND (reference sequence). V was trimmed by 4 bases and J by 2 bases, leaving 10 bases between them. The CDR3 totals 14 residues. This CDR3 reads CASSKLALTDTQYF. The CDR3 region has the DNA TGTGCCAGTAGTAAATTAGCTCTCACAGATACGCAGTATTTT.

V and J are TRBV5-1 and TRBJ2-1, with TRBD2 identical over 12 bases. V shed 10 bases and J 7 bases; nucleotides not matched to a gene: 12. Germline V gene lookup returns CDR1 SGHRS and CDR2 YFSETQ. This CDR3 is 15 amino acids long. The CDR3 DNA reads TGCGCCGGCACCCAACTAGCGGGAGGTAAGAATGAGCAGTTCTTC. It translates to CAGTQLAGGKNEQFF.

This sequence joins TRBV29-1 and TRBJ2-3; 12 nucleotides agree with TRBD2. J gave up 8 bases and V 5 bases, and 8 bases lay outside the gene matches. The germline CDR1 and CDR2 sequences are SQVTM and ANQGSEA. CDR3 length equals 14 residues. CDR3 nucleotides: TGCAGCGTTTCGGACTCTAGCGGGGGGGGTACGCAGTATTTT. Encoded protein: CSVSDSSGGGTQYF.

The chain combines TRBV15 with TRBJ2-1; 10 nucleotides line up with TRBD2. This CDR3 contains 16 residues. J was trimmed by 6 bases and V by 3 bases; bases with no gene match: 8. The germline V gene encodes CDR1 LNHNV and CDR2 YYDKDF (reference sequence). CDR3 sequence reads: CATSSLAGEKPNEQFF. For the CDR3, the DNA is TGTGCCACCAGCAGTCTAGCGGGAGAAAAGCCCAATGAGCAGTTCTTC.